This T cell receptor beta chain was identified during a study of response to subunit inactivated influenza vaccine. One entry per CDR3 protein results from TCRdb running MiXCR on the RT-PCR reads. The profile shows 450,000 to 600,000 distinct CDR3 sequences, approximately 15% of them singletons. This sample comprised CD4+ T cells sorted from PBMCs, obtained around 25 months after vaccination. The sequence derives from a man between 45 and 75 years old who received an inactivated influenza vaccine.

For the CDR3, the DNA is TGTGCCAGCAGTTACTCGCGGGACAGCCCTTACTCTGGAAACACCATATATTTT. Encoded protein: CASSYSRDSPYSGNTIYF. The chain couples TRBV6-7 to TRBJ1-3; 7 nucleotides agree with TRBD1. TRBV6-7 is filed as an ORF, its function uncertain. The V segment lost 0 bases and the J segment 0 bases; nucleotides outside the gene matches: 8. This CDR3 contains 18 residues.